This T cell receptor (beta chain) was profiled in a study of post-analysis software for immune sequencing data. Looking at the study overall: Included among the disease courses, which were recorded for the cohort, were relapsing-remitting, secondary progressive and progressive-relapsing multiple sclerosis. Study-wide points: TRBV5-6, TRBV5-1 and TRBV20-1 belonged to a set of roughly five TRBV segments that were more frequent in patients than controls. Multiple sclerosis was associated with a significant reduction in normalized Chao1 diversity relative to controls. Strong same-batch co-clustering of samples appeared with F measure clustering.

Prepared TCR beta cDNA libraries contained unique molecular identifiers. T cells, roughly 0.9 to 11 million of them, yielded approximately 530,000 cDNA molecules. Each CDR3 protein gets one entry after TCRdb re-called the PCR reads with MiXCR. In the table there are 450,000 to 700,000 distinct CDR3 sequences, around 47% of which are singletons. Concerning this clonotype itself: No antigen is known for it.

This CDR3 contains 13 residues. The V and J ends lost 0 bases and 6 bases respectively, with 8 bases between them. The V call is TRBV12-3 or TRBV12-4, the J call TRBJ1-2; the D is unclear. The clonotype originates from a girl aged 5 to 17 with multiple sclerosis. Sequencing used blood. CDR3 sequence reads: CASSLARSDGYTF. The DNA for the CDR3 is TGTGCCAGCAGTTTAGCAAGGAGCGATGGCTACACCTTC.